Following are 17 T cell receptor beta chains from one sample sequenced in a study of T cell responses to AZD1222 COVID-19 vaccine. Only in-frame clones appear in the TCRdb table, and some are missing; sequencing was by immunoSEQ multiplex PCR. This table has more than 85,000 clones, around nine tenths appearing once. The specimen was peripheral blood, collected on day 0 of AZD1222 vaccination. The receptors stem from an adult in good health.

This rearrangement joins TRBV28 to TRBJ1-6, with D possibly matching TRBD1 (5 bases). Trimming pared 2 bases from V and 7 bases from J, leaving 15 bases between. The V gene's germline CDR1 is MDHEN and CDR2 SYDVKM. The length of the CDR3 is 16 residues. The CDR3 DNA reads TGTGCCAGCAGTTTAGGGGGTGGGGACGGGAATTCACCCCTCCACTTT. This sequence encodes CASSLGGGDGNSPLHF.

J is TRBJ2-7 and V is TRBV24-1; tentative D call: TRBD2 (5 bases). V lost 4 bases, J lost 7 bases, and 22 bases lay in between. Germline V gene lookup returns CDR1 KGHDR and CDR2 SFDVKD. CDR3 size: 16 residues. The CDR3 is CATSDASGPPSGEQYF. As DNA, the CDR3 is TGTGCCACCAGTGACGCCTCCGGGCCGCCTTCGGGAGAGCAGTACTTC.

V gene TRBV24-1 combines with J gene TRBJ2-7; 8 positions agree with TRBD1. The CDR3 is 15 residues long. With 3 bases clipped from V and 2 bases from J, the junction kept 5 bases outside the gene matches. The germline gives CDR1 KGHDR, CDR2 SFDVKD. This chain's CDR3 is CATSDPRDRTYEQYF. Written as DNA, the CDR3 is TGTGCCACCAGTGATCCCCGGGACAGGACCTACGAGCAGTACTTC.

The chain has TRBV7-2 and TRBJ1-1; tentatively, D is TRBD1 (5 bases). CDR3 length equals 11 residues. V was pared by 11 bases and J by 4 bases, with 11 bases between. Germline-derived CDR1 and CDR2 are SGHTA and FQGNSA. CDR3 in amino acids: CALSGGTEAFF. The CDR3 DNA follows: TGTGCCTTGTCGGGGGGCACTGAAGCTTTCTTT.

The rearrangement uses TRBV3-1 (or the pseudogene TRBV3-2) and TRBJ1-5; no clear D gene. Trimming left V 1 base short and J 3 bases short, with 4 bases between. Germline CDR1 LGHDT, CDR2 YNNKEL (reference sequence). This CDR3 comprises 13 residues. The CDR3 nucleotides read TGTGCCAGCAGCCAAGCACTCAATCAGCCCCAGCATTTT. This translates into CASSQALNQPQHF.

This chain connects TRBV27 to TRBJ2-7; D unclear. V lost 4 bases to trimming and J lost 6 bases, with 1 base between them. In germline, CDR1 is MNHEY, CDR2 SMNVEV (reference sequence). CDR3 length: 9 amino acids. Written as DNA, the CDR3 is TGTGCCAGCAGTTCCGAGCAGTACTTC. Translation: CASSSEQYF.

This chain connects TRBV30 to TRBJ2-3, with D perhaps matching TRBD1 or TRBD2 (6 bases each). Germline V lookup: CDR1 GTSNPN, CDR2 SVGIG (reference sequence). The CDR3 sequence is 18 residues long. The V gene lost 0 bases and the J gene lost 0 bases, with 19 bases spanning the gap. Here the CDR3 reads CAWSVPGARIASTDTQYF. CDR3 bases: TGTGCCTGGAGTGTACCGGGGGCCCGGATAGCTAGCACAGATACGCAGTATTTT.

The rearrangement links TRBV6-5 to TRBJ2-1, with D perhaps matching TRBD1 (5 bases). CDR1 MNHEY and CDR2 SVGAGI come from the germline V gene. Trimming cost V 4 bases and J 0 bases, with 13 bases left between them. This CDR3 has 16 residues. This CDR3 reads CASSSAGMYSYNEQFF. The CDR3 nucleotides read TGTGCCAGCAGTTCAGCAGGGATGTACTCCTACAATGAGCAGTTCTTC.

The genes are TRBV4-3 and TRBJ1-2, with 7 positions matching TRBD1. Trimming removed 2 bases from V and 1 base from J; junction bases left unmatched: 1. The CDR3 contains 14 residues. In germline, CDR1 is LGHNA, CDR2 YSLEER. This CDR3 reads CASSQRQGNYGYTF. The CDR3 nucleotides are TGCGCCAGCAGCCAACGACAGGGTAACTATGGCTACACCTTC.

V usage is TRBV7-2 and J usage is TRBJ1-3, with 10 bases matching TRBD1. The junction had 3 bases not matched to a gene; V was cut back by 5 bases and J by 2 bases. The CDR3 runs 15 residues. Germline CDR1 SGHTA, CDR2 FQGNSA. The CDR3 region is CASSTDRGPGNTIYF. The CDR3 nucleotides read TGTGCCAGCAGCACCGACAGGGGGCCTGGAAACACCATATATTTT. Full variable domain (outside the CDR3, taken from reference TRBV7-2 and TRBJ1-3): GAGVSQSPSNKVTEKGKDVELRCDPISGHTALYWYRQSLGQGLEFLIYFQGNSAPDKSGLPSDRFSAERTGGSVSTLTIQRTQQEDSAVYLCASSTDRGPGNTIYFGEGSWLTVV.

The V and J genes are TRBV20-1 and TRBJ1-1; D remains unclear. CDR1 is DFQATT, CDR2 SNEGSKA, per germline (reference sequence). Trimming cost V 3 bases and J 11 bases, with 4 bases left between them. The CDR3 is 8 amino acids. The CDR3 DNA is TGCAGTGCTAGGTCTGCTTTCTTT. Translating gives CSARSAFF.

This clone appeared once. The chain combines TRBV10-3 with TRBJ1-1; TRBD1 matches 9 bases. Germline lookup yields CDR1 ENHRY and CDR2 SYGVKD. The CDR3 runs 15 residues. Losses at the gene ends were 2 bases for V and 2 bases for J; bases not matched to a gene: 3. The CDR3: CAISEAGQGNTEAFF. The CDR3 nucleotides are TGTGCCATCAGTGAGGCGGGACAGGGTAACACTGAAGCTTTCTTT.

The chain uses TRBV6-1 and TRBJ2-1; TRBD2 agrees at 7 bases. With V trimmed by 6 bases and J by 7 bases, 6 bases remained unmatched. This CDR3 has 13 residues. Germline V gene sequence: CDR1 MNHNS, CDR2 SASEGT. The CDR3 nucleotides read TGTGCCAGCAGCATACTAGCGAGGAATGAGCAGTTCTTC. Translated: CASSILARNEQFF.

V is TRBV2 and J is TRBJ2-7; no firm D call. The V gene lost 4 bases and the J gene lost 6 bases, with 7 bases spanning the gap. The CDR3 is 11 residues long. CDR1 is SNHLY and CDR2 is FYNNEI in the germline V gene. CDR3 sequence reads: CASSGNIEQYF. The CDR3 DNA is TGTGCCAGCAGTGGGAACATCGAGCAGTACTTC.

The rearrangement joins TRBV5-8 to TRBJ1-4; D is uncertain. From germline, CDR1 is SGHTS and CDR2 YDEGEE. This CDR3 is 12 amino acids long. Trimming pared 6 bases from V and 6 bases from J, leaving 9 bases between. The CDR3 coding sequence is TGTGCCAGCACCCCCGGCCATGAAAAACTGTTTTTT. It codes for CASTPGHEKLFF.

V and J are TRBV7-2 and TRBJ1-5; tentatively, D is TRBD1 (6 bases). This CDR3 is built from 15 residues. The V end was cut by 1 base, the J end by 3 bases, with 10 bases between. In germline, CDR1 is SGHTA, CDR2 FQGNSA. This CDR3 reads CASSLDAGVNQPQHF. The CDR3 DNA reads as TGTGCCAGCAGCTTAGATGCAGGGGTCAATCAGCCCCAGCATTTT.

CDR3 loop: CASSGASDTQYF. CDR3 bases: TGTGCCAGCAGCGGAGCCTCCGATACGCAGTATTTT. V gene TRBV3-1 (or the pseudogene TRBV3-2) combines with J gene TRBJ2-3; D gene uncertain. The V gene lost 5 bases and the J gene lost 6 bases, with 9 bases spanning the gap. This CDR3 spans 12 amino acids. Germline V gene lookup returns CDR1 LGHDT and CDR2 YNNKEL (reference sequence).